Listed below are T cell receptor beta chains from one sample, sequenced in a study of cytomegalovirus exposure and HLA in healthy donors. TCRdb's copy holds only in-frame clones and misses some; the assay was immunoSEQ multiplex PCR. The repertoire includes fewer than 75,000 clones, around 80% of them detected once, and about 2.8% sits in the top ten. What was sequenced was PBMCs. The receptor source for this set is a woman in her thirties in good health and CMV-seronegative. The CDR3 runs from the conserved cysteine through the conserved F or W. The D gene is left open where the match is weak. The size field is filled for only some rows; it gives once, few, many or a size class.

D gene: NA; clone size: NA; V gene: TRBV7-9; J gene: TRBJ2-3; CDR3 DNA: TGTTCCAGCGGGCTTAACACAGATACGCAGTATTTT; CDR3 protein: CSSGLNTDTQYF
D gene: NA; clone size: NA; V gene: TRBV7-9; J gene: TRBJ1-1; CDR3 DNA: TGTGCCAGCAGCACCGGGGTGGAACACACTGAAGCTTTCTTT; CDR3 protein: CASSTGVEHTEAFF
D gene: NA; clone size: NA; V gene: TRBV7-2; J gene: TRBJ1-5; CDR3 DNA: TGTGCCAGCAGCTTAGAGGGGTCGGACTATAGCAATCAGCCCCAGCATTTT; CDR3 protein: CASSLEGSDYSNQPQHF
D gene: NA; clone size: NA; V gene: TRBV6-6; J gene: TRBJ2-5; CDR3 DNA: TGTGCCACCAAGGAGAGGGAGTACCAAGAGACCCAGTACTTC; CDR3 protein: CATKEREYQETQYF
D gene: NA; clone size: NA; V gene: TRBV4-2; J gene: TRBJ1-1; CDR3 DNA: TGTGCCAGCAGCCAAAGACAGAGTGAAGCTTTCTTT; CDR3 protein: CASSQRQSEAFF
D gene: TRBD1; clone size: NA; V gene: TRBV20-1; J gene: TRBJ1-2; CDR3 DNA: TGCAGTGCATCTACAGGGGATGGCTACACCTTC; CDR3 protein: CSASTGDGYTF
D gene: TRBD1; clone size: once; V gene: TRBV7-9; J gene: TRBJ1-2; CDR3 DNA: TGTGCCAGCAGCTTTGGACAGGGGACTAACTATGGCTACACCTTC; CDR3 protein: CASSFGQGTNYGYTF
D gene: TRBD1; clone size: NA; V gene: TRBV10-3; J gene: TRBJ1-1; CDR3 DNA: TGTGCCATCACTGAGGGAGATACAGGGGCCACTGAAGCTTTCTTT; CDR3 protein: CAITEGDTGATEAFF
D gene: TRBD2; clone size: few; V gene: TRBV5-1; J gene: TRBJ2-5; CDR3 DNA: TGCGCCAGCAGCTTGGGGGAATCCGGACTAGCGGAAGAGACCCAGTACTTC; CDR3 protein: CASSLGESGLAEETQYF
D gene: NA; clone size: NA; V gene: TRBV15; J gene: TRBJ1-2; CDR3 DNA: TGTGCCACCAGCAGAGATCAAGTTAACTACGGCTACACCTTC; CDR3 protein: CATSRDQVNYGYTF
D gene: NA; clone size: NA; V gene: TRBV23-1; J gene: TRBJ1-3; CDR3 DNA: TGCGCCAGCAGTCAATCCCCAGACAGTCACTCTGGAAACACCATATATTTT; CDR3 protein: CASSQSPDSHSGNTIYF
D gene: NA; clone size: NA; V gene: TRBV30; J gene: TRBJ1-5; CDR3 DNA: TGTGCCTGGAGTCTGAGACGAGGTGTAGGAAATCAGCCCCAGCATTTT; CDR3 protein: CAWSLRRGVGNQPQHF
D gene: TRBD2; clone size: NA; V gene: TRBV7-2; J gene: TRBJ2-5; CDR3 DNA: TGTGCCAGCAGCCTACCAATCGGACTAGCGGAGACCCAGTACTTC; CDR3 protein: CASSLPIGLAETQYF
D gene: NA; clone size: NA; V gene: TRBV7-2; J gene: TRBJ2-1; CDR3 DNA: TGTGCCAGCAGCTTAGAGGCGCGGAATGAGCAGTTCTTC; CDR3 protein: CASSLEARNEQFF
D gene: TRBD2; clone size: NA; V gene: TRBV5-1; J gene: TRBJ2-1; CDR3 DNA: TGCGCCAGCAGCTTGGGGGCCCTAGCGGGGGGCCAGGATGAGCAGTTCTTC; CDR3 protein: CASSLGALAGGQDEQFF
D gene: TRBD1; clone size: once; V gene: TRBV6-8; J gene: TRBJ2-5; CDR3 DNA: TGTGCCAGCAGCCAGGACAGGGGGCAAGAGACCCAGTACTTC; CDR3 protein: CASSQDRGQETQYF
D gene: TRBD1; clone size: NA; V gene: TRBV18; J gene: TRBJ1-1; CDR3 DNA: TGTGCCAGCTCACCCCCCCAGGGGGCTGAAGCTTTCTTT; CDR3 protein: CASSPPQGAEAFF
D gene: NA; clone size: NA; V gene: TRBV15; J gene: TRBJ1-2; CDR3 DNA: TGTGCCACCAGCTCCATCCTCAGGGAGGGTAGCAACTATGGCTACACCTTC; CDR3 protein: CATSSILREGSNYGYTF